A single sample gave rise to the 5 T cell receptor beta chains below, sequenced in a study of blood T cell repertoires in COVID-19. Profiled with immunoSEQ multiplex PCR; TCRdb holds only in-frame clones, not every one. The sample has under 50,000 clones; 93% are singletons. Sequencing used peripheral blood. All receptors come from a man in his sixties with COVID-19, enrolled during active disease.

The chain is built from TRBV5-4 and TRBJ2-7, with 10 bases lining up with TRBD1. V lost 4 bases and J lost 4; bases outside the gene matches: 2. The CDR3 loop spans 13 amino acids. CDR1 SGHNT and CDR2 YYREEE come from the germline V gene (reference sequence). CDR3 residues: CASSTGQGYEQYF. CDR3 DNA sequence: TGTGCCAGCAGCACGGGACAGGGGTACGAGCAGTACTTC. Looking up the rest from reference TRBV5-4 and TRBJ2-7 gives the full variable domain: ETGVTQSPTHLIKTRGQQVTLRCSSQSGHNTVSWYQQALGQGPQFIFQYYREEENGRGNFPPRFSGLQFPNYSSELNVNALELDDSALYLCASSTGQGYEQYFGPGTRLTVT.

This chain joins TRBV3-1 (or the pseudogene TRBV3-2) and TRBJ1-1; D is unresolved. V lost 6 bases to trimming and J lost 0 bases, with 2 bases between them. The CDR3 has 11 residues. Germline V gene lookup returns CDR1 LGHDT and CDR2 YNNKEL (reference sequence). The DNA for the CDR3 is TGTGCCAGCAGTATGAACACTGAAGCTTTCTTT. This codes for CASSMNTEAFF.

CDR3 in DNA: TGTGCCAGCCTACAGGGGAATAGCAATCAGCCCCAGCATTTT. Translation gives CASLQGNSNQPQHF. The J gene is TRBJ1-5, the V gene TRBV2, with 7 bases identical to TRBD1. The J segment lost 0 bases and the V segment lost 8 bases, leaving 4 bases of the junction unmatched. Germline lookup yields CDR1 SNHLY and CDR2 FYNNEI. The CDR3 has 14 amino acids.

This chain uses TRBV5-6 with TRBJ1-3; 7 bases fit TRBD1. Per the germline V gene, CDR1 is SGHDT and CDR2 is YYEEEE. V lost 0 bases, J lost 2 bases, and 2 bases stayed unmatched. This CDR3 spans 15 amino acids. The CDR3 sequence: CASSLGQGAGNTIYF. The CDR3 nucleotides are TGTGCCAGCAGCTTGGGGCAGGGGGCTGGAAACACCATATATTTT.

The chain couples TRBV28 to TRBJ1-1; D is uncertain. The CDR3 runs 16 residues. Looked up from germline, CDR1 is MDHEN and CDR2 is SYDVKM. V lost 2 bases, J lost 4 bases, and 17 bases lay in between. The CDR3 spells CASSLGSTVPGTEAFF. In DNA, the CDR3 is TGTGCCAGCAGTTTAGGGTCCACGGTCCCGGGCACTGAAGCTTTCTTT.